This T cell receptor (beta chain) was captured by sequencing in a study of T cell responses to AZD1222 COVID-19 vaccine. TCRdb's table, derived via immunoSEQ multiplex PCR, lists solely in-frame clones and lacks some. The sample lists about 100,000 clones, around 89% occurring once. V lost 5 bases and J lost 0, with 14 bases in between. Germline CDR1 is SGHAT and CDR2 is FQNNGV. The CDR3 runs 15 residues. This sequence joins TRBV11-2 and TRBJ2-7; the D gene is possibly TRBD1 (6 bases). The clonotype was recovered from an adult in good health. Sequencing was performed on peripheral blood, taken on day 0 of AZD1222 vaccination. CDR3 amino acids: CASSLWVDSSYEQYF. The CDR3 region has the DNA TGTGCCAGCAGCCTATGGGTGGACAGCTCCTACGAGCAGTACTTC.